This T cell receptor (beta chain) derives from a study of CD8 T cells in ankylosing spondylitis. MiXCR, applied by TCRdb to the 5' RACE reads, yields one record per CDR3 protein. The sample has around 150,000 distinct CDR3 sequences; about 6.7% are singletons. Looked up from germline, CDR1 is SGHRS and CDR2 is YFSETQ. The germline V and J ends were trimmed by 0 bases and 12 bases, with 16 bases remaining between them. The CDR3 contains 14 residues. This clonotype was counted many times. What was sequenced was blood, either unsorted or a sorted T cell fraction (not recorded which). The chain combines TRBV5-1 with TRBJ2-1; no clear D. The TCR originated in a female donor with ankylosing spondylitis or in good health (not recorded which). The CDR3 protein is CASSLAHAEAGQFF. CDR3 in DNA: TGCGCCAGCAGCTTGGCCCACGCAGAGGCTGGGCAGTTCTTC.